This TCR beta chain was found in a study of blood T cells in healthy people across ages. Extraction yielded at least 5 micrograms of total RNA per sample. This CDR3 has 13 residues. CDR1 and CDR2 from the germline V gene are SNHLY and FYNNEI. V lost 6 bases and J lost 6; bases outside the gene matches: 6. Next came a second PCR, run for roughly 6 to 11 cycles, which used a sample-barcoded 5' primer along with a J-beta primer mix. Each CDR3 protein gets one entry after TCRdb re-called the 5' RACE reads with MiXCR. The sample lists about 640,000 distinct CDR3 sequences; around 54% were seen once. The sequence came from a man aged 55-75 years in good health. Sequencing input: blood. The chain is built from TRBV2 and TRBJ2-7, with 9 bases fitting TRBD1. The CDR3 loop is CASSPGQGVEQYF. The DNA for the CDR3 is TGTGCCAGCAGCCCGGGACAGGGCGTCGAGCAGTACTTC.